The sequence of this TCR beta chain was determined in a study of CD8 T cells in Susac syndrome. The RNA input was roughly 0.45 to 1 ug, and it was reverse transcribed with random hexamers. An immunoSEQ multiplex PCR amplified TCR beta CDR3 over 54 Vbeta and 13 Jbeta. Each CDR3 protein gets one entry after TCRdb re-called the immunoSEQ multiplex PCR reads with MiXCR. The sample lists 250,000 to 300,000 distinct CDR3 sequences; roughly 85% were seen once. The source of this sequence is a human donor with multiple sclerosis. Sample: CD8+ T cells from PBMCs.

In DNA form, the CDR3 reads TGTGCCAGCAGTTACACCTTGAGGGTTGAGCAGTACTTC. This translates into CASSYTLRVEQYF. The V gene is TRBV6-2 or TRBV6-3, the J gene TRBJ2-7, with a possible D match to TRBD2 (5 bases). Germline assignment: CDR1 MNHEY and CDR2 SVGEGT. V was trimmed by 2 bases and J by 7 bases, leaving 12 bases between them. There are 13 residues in the CDR3.